A selection of T cell receptor beta chains follows, all from one sample in a study of identical twins. From the 5' RACE reads, TCRdb called clonotypes with MiXCR, one entry per CDR3 protein. The data show 570,000 or so distinct CDR3 sequences, 9.5% to 10% seen once. The sample was also reused in another study, on yellow fever vaccine responses in identical twins.

Sequenced material: PBMCs. The receptors here all came from a woman between 18 and 29 years old in good health. CDR3s include the opening cysteine and the closing phenylalanine or tryptophan. The order of the fields is clone size, D gene, CDR3 length, V gene, J gene, CDR3 protein, CDR3 DNA. A D gene is named only where the DNA matches it firmly. Not every row has a clone size; where given, it reads once, few, many or a size class.

-	TRBD2	15	TRBV6-1	TRBJ2-7	CASSTGTSGSGEQYF	TGTGCCAGCAGTACCGGGACTAGCGGGAGCGGCGAGCAGTACTTC
many	-	15	TRBV5-5	TRBJ2-5	CASSGRGEGQETQYF	TGTGCCAGCAGCGGAAGGGGTGAGGGCCAGGAGACCCAGTACTTC
-	-	12	TRBV11-2	TRBJ2-2	CASSGRGRELFF	TGTGCCAGCAGCGGGCGGGGGCGGGAGCTGTTTTTT
few	-	14	TRBV7-3	TRBJ1-1	CASSLIGGTTEAFF	TGTGCCAGCAGCTTAATAGGGGGAACCACTGAAGCTTTCTTT
-	-	12	TRBV20-1	TRBJ1-5	CSARVDLSPQHF	TGCAGTGCTAGGGTAGACCTTTCGCCCCAGCATTTT
many	-	15	TRBV5-1	TRBJ1-4	CASSLVGEPNEKLFF	TGCGCCAGCAGCTTGGTTGGGGAGCCAAATGAAAAACTGTTTTTT
many	-	15	TRBV29-1	TRBJ2-3	CSVAQGGPRTDTQYF	TGCAGCGTTGCTCAGGGGGGTCCCCGCACAGATACGCAGTATTTT
few	TRBD1	15	TRBV7-8	TRBJ2-5	CASSSWTGWQETQYF	TGTGCCAGCAGCTCCTGGACAGGGTGGCAAGAGACCCAGTACTTC
few	TRBD1	15	TRBV20-1	TRBJ1-6	CSASPPGQGSSPLHF	TGCAGTGCTAGCCCACCGGGACAGGGGAGTTCACCCCTCCACTTT
many	-	11	TRBV29-1	TRBJ2-1	CSVGNTNEQFF	TGCAGCGTTGGAAATACAAACGAGCAGTTCTTC
many	-	11	TRBV7-9	TRBJ2-1	CASSSGPEQFF	TGTGCCAGCAGTTCGGGACCTGAGCAGTTCTTC
-	TRBD1	15	TRBV7-8	TRBJ2-1	CASSPWGQGGNEQFF	TGTGCCAGCAGCCCGTGGGGACAGGGTGGCAATGAGCAGTTCTTC
many	TRBD2	14	TRBV4-3	TRBJ2-4	CASSRLGGLDIQYF	TGCGCCAGCAGCCGCCTGGGAGGGTTGGACATTCAGTACTTC
few	-	17	TRBV19	TRBJ1-1	CASSPRVGQSMNTEAFF	TGTGCCAGTAGTCCCCGCGTAGGTCAGTCGATGAACACTGAAGCTTTCTTT
many	-	15	TRBV12-3/TRBV12-4	TRBJ2-5	CASSPRSGSGETQYF	TGTGCCAGCAGTCCAAGATCGGGTTCTGGGGAGACCCAGTACTTC
-	TRBD2	16	TRBV7-2	TRBJ2-1	CASSFSGRLGDYEQFF	TGTGCCAGCAGCTTTTCCGGGAGGCTGGGTGACTATGAGCAGTTCTTC
many	TRBD1	14	TRBV28	TRBJ2-7	CASSLPSQGAEQYF	TGTGCCAGCAGTTTACCATCACAGGGGGCCGAGCAGTACTTC
few	TRBD1	14	TRBV12-3/TRBV12-4	TRBJ2-7	CASRRQGGSYEQYF	TGTGCCAGCAGACGACAGGGGGGCTCCTACGAGCAGTACTTC
few	TRBD2	15	TRBV2	TRBJ2-3	CASSETSGEGDTQYF	TGTGCCAGCAGCGAGACTAGCGGGGAGGGAGATACGCAGTATTTT
-	-	14	TRBV5-1	TRBJ2-7	CASSLNPDRTEQYF	TGCGCCAGCAGCTTAAATCCGGACCGGACAGAGCAGTACTTC
few	TRBD1	15	TRBV27	TRBJ2-7	CASSPRTGGFYEQYF	TGTGCCAGCAGTCCAAGGACAGGGGGCTTCTACGAGCAGTACTTC
-	-	15	TRBV4-3	TRBJ1-5	CASSQDRDKYQPQHF	TGCGCCAGCAGCCAAGATAGGGACAAGTATCAGCCCCAGCATTTT
few	-	18	TRBV11-1	TRBJ2-3	CASSLPDGVDRSTDTQYF	TGTGCCAGCAGCTTACCTGACGGTGTGGACCGTAGCACAGATACGCAGTATTTT
-	-	15	TRBV12-3/TRBV12-4	TRBJ2-5	CASSYLGWDEETQYF	TGTGCCAGCAGTTACCTGGGCTGGGACGAAGAGACCCAGTACTTC
-	-	14	TRBV5-5	TRBJ2-3	CASSPVGGLDTQYF	TGTGCCAGCAGCCCGGTAGGGGGTTTAGATACGCAGTATTTT
few	-	13	TRBV14	TRBJ1-4	CASSKRTDEKLFF	TGTGCCAGCAGCAAGAGGACAGATGAAAAACTGTTTTTT
few	-	14	TRBV24-1	TRBJ2-2	CATSDLPVGGELFF	TGTGCCACCAGTGATTTGCCGGTGGGCGGGGAGCTGTTTTTT
many	-	15	TRBV7-3	TRBJ2-1	CASSLRQEYNNEQFF	TGTGCCAGCAGCTTAAGACAGGAATACAACAATGAGCAGTTCTTC
-	-	13	TRBV2	TRBJ2-5	CASSPRRQETQYF	TGTGCCAGCAGTCCGAGACGTCAAGAGACCCAGTACTTC
few	-	16	TRBV27	TRBJ2-3	CASSLQTAVFTDTQYF	TGTGCCAGCAGTCTCCAGACGGCCGTCTTCACAGATACGCAGTATTTT
many	-	13	TRBV12-3/TRBV12-4	TRBJ2-1	CASRRATSPAQFF	TGTGCCAGCAGGCGAGCGACTAGTCCGGCGCAGTTCTTC
many	-	14	TRBV29-1	TRBJ2-2	CSVDKRVGTGELFF	TGCAGCGTTGATAAGCGCGTGGGCACCGGGGAGCTGTTTTTT
few	TRBD2	22	TRBV11-2	TRBJ2-2	CASSLVSLLGRSGGVNTGELFF	TGTGCCAGCAGCTTAGTCTCTTTGCTGGGGAGAAGCGGGGGGGTGAACACCGGGGAGCTGTTTTTT
few	-	12	TRBV7-9	TRBJ2-7	CASRSQTYEQYF	TGTGCCAGCAGGTCCCAGACCTACGAGCAGTACTTC
-	TRBD1	13	TRBV3-1	TRBJ2-1	CASVGTGINEQFF	TGTGCCAGCGTGGGGACAGGGATCAATGAGCAGTTCTTC
many	-	15	TRBV27	TRBJ2-1	CASGSSGLSYNEQFF	TGTGCCAGCGGATCTTCGGGACTTTCCTACAATGAGCAGTTCTTC
many	-	17	TRBV14	TRBJ2-3	CASSPRGTLKPTDTQYF	TGTGCCAGCAGCCCCCGTGGGACCCTCAAGCCCACAGATACGCAGTATTTT
few	-	15	TRBV11-2	TRBJ2-2	CASSPPGRQTGELFF	TGTGCCAGCAGCCCACCGGGGCGTCAAACCGGGGAGCTGTTTTTT
-	-	15	TRBV7-2	TRBJ2-1	CASSFTGMRLNEQFF	TGTGCCAGCAGCTTTACCGGGATGAGATTGAATGAGCAGTTCTTC
-	-	17	TRBV7-9	TRBJ2-4	CASSSPDGSVAKNIQYF	TGTGCCAGCAGCTCACCGGACGGAAGCGTAGCCAAAAACATTCAGTACTTC
-	-	12	TRBV27	TRBJ2-7	CASSLLDGEQYF	TGTGCCAGCAGTTTACTGGACGGAGAGCAGTACTTC